This T cell receptor (beta chain) was sequenced for a study of patients and donors after allogeneic stem cell transplantation. This clonotype showed up many times. TCRdb re-analysed the RT-PCR reads in MiXCR, keeping a single row per CDR3 protein. Here the sample spans approximately 250,000 distinct CDR3 sequences, 13% to 15% being singletons. This CDR3 is built from 16 residues. The V gene end was trimmed by 3 bases and the J gene end by 4 bases; junction bases not matched to a gene: 7. Per germline, CDR1 SEHNR and CDR2 FQNEAQ (reference sequence). The chain uses TRBV7-9 and TRBJ2-5; 11 bases map to TRBD2. The sample was blood, either unsorted or a sorted T cell fraction (not recorded which). This TCR was sampled from a human donor who was either an allogeneic HSCT recipient or a stem cell or donor lymphocyte infusion donor (not recorded which). It is not recorded whose cells these are; they may come from a transplant donor. CDR3 sequence (DNA): TGTGCCAGCAGCTTGACTAGCGGGAATTTGAGAGAGACCCAGTACTTC. Its translation: CASSLTSGNLRETQYF.